The rows below give T cell receptor beta chains drawn from one sample of a study of T-cell reconstitution after alpha-beta-depleted transplantation in children. TCRdb re-analysed the PCR reads in MiXCR, keeping a single row per CDR3 protein. The sample lists some 440,000 distinct CDR3 sequences, about a sixth seen once, with over 25% in the top ten. Material: PBMCs, mostly from graft donor cells, obtained 360 days after TCRalphabeta/CD19-depleted stem cell transplant. Every receptor here comes from a boy in the first two years of life who had a stem cell transplant for Wiskott-Aldrich syndrome, so the T cells may come from the graft donor. CDR3s include the opening cysteine and the closing phenylalanine or tryptophan. The order of the fields is J gene, D gene, V gene, clone size, CDR3 length, CDR3 protein, CDR3 DNA. D genes are given only for firm matches. Clone size is given for some rows only: seen once, a few or many times, or a class if the clone is expanded.

j_call: TRBJ2-7
d_call: -
v_call: TRBV20-1
clone_size: few
cdr3_length: 14
cdr3_aa: CSASTGGIGYEQYF
cdr3_nt: TGCAGTGCTAGTACTGGGGGGATAGGTTACGAGCAGTACTTC

j_call: TRBJ2-7
d_call: -
v_call: TRBV27
clone_size: few
cdr3_length: 15
cdr3_aa: CASSLVSASPYEQYF
cdr3_nt: TGTGCCAGCAGTTTAGTTTCGGCCTCCCCCTACGAGCAGTACTTC

j_call: TRBJ2-2
d_call: TRBD2
v_call: TRBV11-1
clone_size: -
cdr3_length: 20
cdr3_aa: CASSPRMGPPGLAGTGELFF
cdr3_nt: TGTGCCAGCAGCCCGAGAATGGGTCCTCCGGGACTAGCGGGAACCGGGGAGCTGTTTTTT

j_call: TRBJ2-5
d_call: -
v_call: TRBV6-1
clone_size: few
cdr3_length: 14
cdr3_aa: CASNYLRDQGTQYF
cdr3_nt: TGTGCCAGCAACTACCTCAGGGATCAAGGGACCCAGTACTTC

j_call: TRBJ2-6
d_call: -
v_call: TRBV6-4
clone_size: -
cdr3_length: 16
cdr3_aa: CASSDYHSSGANVLTF
cdr3_nt: TGTGCCAGCAGTGATTATCACAGCTCTGGGGCCAACGTCCTGACTTTC

j_call: TRBJ1-4
d_call: -
v_call: TRBV5-1
clone_size: few
cdr3_length: 13
cdr3_aa: CASSFMDGEKLFF
cdr3_nt: TGCGCCAGCAGCTTCATGGATGGTGAAAAACTGTTTTTT

j_call: TRBJ2-3
d_call: TRBD2
v_call: TRBV9
clone_size: few
cdr3_length: 17
cdr3_aa: CASSPPYNSGRADTQYF
cdr3_nt: TGTGCCAGCAGCCCGCCCTACAATAGCGGGAGGGCAGATACGCAGTATTTT

j_call: TRBJ1-4
d_call: TRBD1
v_call: TRBV29-1
clone_size: few
cdr3_length: 13
cdr3_aa: CSVSGQMNEKLFF
cdr3_nt: TGCAGCGTCTCGGGACAGATGAATGAAAAACTGTTTTTT

j_call: TRBJ2-7
d_call: -
v_call: TRBV12-3/TRBV12-4
clone_size: few
cdr3_length: 12
cdr3_aa: CASSFRGFEQYF
cdr3_nt: TGTGCCAGCAGTTTTCGCGGGTTCGAGCAGTACTTC

j_call: TRBJ2-1
d_call: -
v_call: TRBV7-8
clone_size: -
cdr3_length: 14
cdr3_aa: CASSFRDVNNEQFF
cdr3_nt: TGTGCCAGCAGCTTCCGGGACGTCAACAATGAGCAGTTCTTC

j_call: TRBJ2-5
d_call: TRBD2
v_call: TRBV4-3
clone_size: few
cdr3_length: 20
cdr3_aa: CASSQEGGGYGTSGTETQYF
cdr3_nt: TGCGCCAGCAGCCAAGAGGGGGGCGGCTACGGGACTAGCGGGACAGAGACCCAGTACTTC

j_call: TRBJ2-1
d_call: -
v_call: TRBV5-1
clone_size: few
cdr3_length: 15
cdr3_aa: CASSLDRTAYNEQFF
cdr3_nt: TGCGCCAGCAGCTTGGATAGGACGGCATACAATGAGCAGTTCTTC

j_call: TRBJ2-1
d_call: -
v_call: TRBV6-5
clone_size: -
cdr3_length: 15
cdr3_aa: CASNSEPSSYNEQFF
cdr3_nt: TGTGCCAGCAATTCGGAGCCCAGCTCCTACAATGAGCAGTTCTTC

j_call: TRBJ2-1
d_call: -
v_call: TRBV3-1
clone_size: few
cdr3_length: 15
cdr3_aa: CASSQDSLSYNEQFF
cdr3_nt: TGTGCCAGCAGCCAAGACTCCTTATCCTACAATGAGCAGTTCTTC

j_call: TRBJ2-7
d_call: -
v_call: TRBV6-5
clone_size: -
cdr3_length: 16
cdr3_aa: CASSYSKGVVGYEQYF
cdr3_nt: TGTGCCAGCAGTTACTCGAAGGGGGTAGTAGGCTACGAGCAGTACTTC

j_call: TRBJ2-3
d_call: -
v_call: TRBV5-1
clone_size: few
cdr3_length: 16
cdr3_aa: CASSSLSESSTDTQYF
cdr3_nt: TGCGCCAGCAGCTCCCTTTCGGAGTCTAGCACAGATACGCAGTATTTT

j_call: TRBJ1-1
d_call: TRBD1
v_call: TRBV29-1
clone_size: -
cdr3_length: 15
cdr3_aa: CSGAGIGTGNTEAFF
cdr3_nt: TGCAGCGGGGCAGGGATAGGGACAGGAAACACTGAAGCTTTCTTT